The following is a T cell receptor (beta chain) sequence with its context. Libraries were prepared by immunoSEQ multiplex PCR; TCRdb keeps only in-frame clonotypes and omits some of them. The sample lists tens of thousands of clones; approximately 81% were seen once. The data are from a study of glioma-infiltrating T cells after dendritic cell vaccination. Study information: Glioblastoma patients came from Phase I and II dendritic cell vaccination trials.

Germline CDR1 SGHNT, CDR2 YYREEE (reference sequence). This CDR3 is built from 14 residues. V was clipped by 4 bases and J by 3 bases; unmatched bases: 5. The sample consisted of blood, taken before dendritic cell vaccination. This sequence originates from a human donor with glioblastoma. This chain links TRBV5-4 with TRBJ1-2, with 8 bases aligning to TRBD1. CDR3 loop: CASSVLDRDYGYTF. Here the CDR3 DNA reads TGTGCCAGCAGCGTCTTGGACAGGGACTATGGCTACACCTTC.